The clone carrying this TCR beta chain ranks as medium-sized (0.01 to 0.1%). This specimen belongs to a study of OX40 agonist ivuxolimab in advanced cancers. Germline lookup yields CDR1 SGHNT and CDR2 YYREEE (reference sequence). The CDR3 loop spans 13 amino acids. Deletions cut 0 bases from V and 7 bases from J, with 10 bases between. The table came from immunoSEQ multiplex PCR; TCRdb's copy has only in-frame clones and leaves some out. The data hold tens of thousands of clones, with 86% observed a single time. The specimen comprised CD4+ or CD8+ T cells sorted from blood, sampled in a trial of the OX40 agonist ivuxolimab. The sequence was collected from an adult with an advanced solid tumor such as melanoma, head and neck, liver or kidney cancer. The chain is built from TRBV5-4 and TRBJ1-2, with D maybe TRBD1 (6 bases). CDR3 DNA sequence: TGTGCCAGCAGCTTGGACGGAGGGGGTGGCTACACCTTC. As protein: CASSLDGGGGYTF.